Each of the 25 T cell receptor beta chains below was sequenced from the same sample in a study of response to subunit inactivated influenza vaccine. MiXCR, run by TCRdb on the RT-PCR reads, gives a single entry per CDR3 protein. The repertoire consists of 550,000 to 650,000 distinct CDR3 sequences, with approximately 12% occurring once and the leading ten covering 10% to 13%. The sample consisted of PBMCs from blood, taken on the day of vaccination. The receptors were sampled from a man aged 45-60 years who received an inactivated influenza vaccine.

In its sample, this clonotype was seen a few times. The chain combines TRBV3-1 with TRBJ1-2, with D uncertain. V lost 3 bases, J lost 4 bases, and 12 bases lay in between. CDR1 and CDR2 from the germline V gene are LGHDT and YNNKEL (reference sequence). The CDR3 extends over 14 amino acids. CDR3 sequence reads: CASSQFSGTYGYTF. The CDR3 nucleotides are TGTGCCAGCAGCCAGTTTTCAGGAACCTATGGCTACACCTTC.

The rearrangement uses TRBV20-1 and TRBJ1-1; TRBD1 is a possible D gene (5 bases). This CDR3 has 14 amino acids. CDR1 and CDR2 (germline): DFQATT, SNEGSKA (reference sequence). V was pared by 2 bases and J by 3 bases, with 13 bases between. CDR3 residues: CSARSGTAYTEAFF. The CDR3 DNA follows: TGCAGTGCTAGATCCGGGACTGCCTACACTGAAGCTTTCTTT.

Ten or more counts support this clonotype. The chain joins TRBV29-1 to TRBJ2-1, with D possibly TRBD2 on 5 matching bases. V lost 6 bases, J lost 0 bases, and 12 bases lay in between. The CDR3 runs 14 residues. Germline CDR1 and CDR2: SQVTM and ANQGSEA. This CDR3 is CSVASGSSYNEQFF. The CDR3 bases are TGCAGCGTCGCAAGCGGAAGCTCCTACAATGAGCAGTTCTTC.

This clonotype was recorded a few times. V gene TRBV7-8 combines with J gene TRBJ1-5; 7 positions match TRBD1. V was pared by 4 bases and J by 1 base, with 7 bases of the junction left unmatched. Per germline, CDR1 SGHVS and CDR2 FQNEAQ. The CDR3 has 16 amino acids. The CDR3 loop reads CASSSEGQFSNQPQHF. CDR3 sequence (DNA): TGTGCCAGCAGCTCGGAGGGACAGTTCAGCAATCAGCCCCAGCATTTT.

V is TRBV4-2 and J is TRBJ2-1; D gene unclear. Trimming removed 0 bases at V and 2 bases at J, with 8 bases between. The CDR3 sequence is 15 residues long. CDR1 and CDR2 from the germline V gene are LGHNA and YNFKEQ. CDR3 residues: CASSQERLTYNEQFF. The DNA of the CDR3 is TGTGCCAGCAGCCAAGAACGGCTAACCTACAATGAGCAGTTCTTC.

This rearrangement joins TRBV6-2 or TRBV6-3 to TRBJ2-7; 7 nucleotides agree with TRBD2. CDR3 size: 15 residues. Germline CDR1 is MNHEY and CDR2 is SVGEGT. The V segment lost 2 bases and the J segment 7 bases; nucleotides outside the gene matches: 11. This chain's CDR3 is CASSYRRLAPGEQYF. CDR3 DNA: TGTGCCAGCAGTTACCGGAGACTAGCACCGGGGGAGCAGTACTTC.

This clonotype has a count of ten or more. This chain links TRBV29-1 with TRBJ1-2; no clear D. Germline CDR1 reads SQVTM; CDR2 reads ANQGSEA. Trimming took off 7 bases at V and 2 bases at J, with 14 bases between the two ends. This CDR3 has 13 amino acids. This CDR3 is CSARKSTNYGYTF. In DNA form, the CDR3 reads TGCAGCGCGAGGAAAAGCACAAACTATGGCTACACCTTC.

There are a few counts of this clonotype. The chain has TRBV6-5 and TRBJ2-2, with a weak D call TRBD2 (5 bases). The germline gives CDR1 MNHEY, CDR2 SVGAGI. The CDR3 extends over 19 amino acids. V was shortened by 0 bases and J by 3 bases, with 20 bases between the two germline ends. CDR3 nucleotides: TGTGCCAGCAGTTACTCGAACGCGGGCAGCGGTGGGGACACCGGGGAGCTGTTTTTT. It codes for CASSYSNAGSGGDTGELFF.

This clonotype was counted between two and nine times. This sequence joins TRBV20-1 and TRBJ1-5, with TRBD1 identical over 7 bases. The CDR3 consists of 14 residues. After removal of 1 base from V and 3 bases from J, the junction contained 3 bases not matched to a gene. Germline values: CDR1 DFQATT, CDR2 SNEGSKA (reference sequence). As DNA, the CDR3 is TGCAGTGCTAGAGTAGGGGGCCTCAATCAGCCCCAGCATTTT. This translates into CSARVGGLNQPQHF.

V and J are TRBV5-1 and TRBJ2-1; TRBD2 aligns across 8 bases. Germline CDR1 reads SGHRS; CDR2 reads YFSETQ. The CDR3 has 15 residues. The junction had 7 bases not matched to a gene; V was cut back by 2 bases and J by 6 bases. CDR3 bases: TGCGCCAGCAGCTTAGGCGGGACTAGGAGCAATGAGCAGTTCTTC. It yields the protein CASSLGGTRSNEQFF.

The rearrangement joins TRBV4-1 to TRBJ2-1; 7 nucleotides agree with TRBD2. Germline V gene data show CDR1 as MGHRA and CDR2 as YSYEKL. The CDR3 spans 13 residues. V trimming: 1 base; J trimming: 15 bases; junction bases outside the gene matches: 9. The CDR3 DNA sequence: TGCGCCAGCAGCCAAGGCGGGTCTAGCGGCCCGTTCTTC. Amino acids: CASSQGGSSGPFF.

The rearrangement uses TRBV19 and TRBJ2-1, with D possibly being TRBD1 or TRBD2 (5 bases each). The CDR3 loop spans 15 amino acids. CDR1 and CDR2 from the germline V gene are LNHDA and SQIVND (reference sequence). The ends were cut back, 10 bases at V and 10 bases at J, with 26 bases in the middle. The DNA of the CDR3 is TGTGCCACCGGGGCGGTTCGGGGCCAAGGTCCGGAGCAGTTCTTC. Translating it yields CATGAVRGQGPEQFF.

The chain's CDR3 is CASSSRGPIAKNIQYF. The DNA of the CDR3 is TGTGCCAGCAGCTCCAGGGGCCCGATAGCCAAAAACATTCAGTACTTC. V and J are TRBV5-6 and TRBJ2-4; D is possibly TRBD1 (6 bases). V was clipped by 3 bases and J by 0 bases, with 13 bases between them. This CDR3 has 16 amino acids. Looked up from germline, CDR1 is SGHDT and CDR2 is YYEEEE.

The rearrangement uses TRBV29-1 and TRBJ2-6; 9 bases are shared with TRBD1. Looked up from germline, CDR1 is SQVTM and CDR2 is ANQGSEA. J gave up 1 base and V 5 bases, and 15 bases lay outside the gene matches. The CDR3 sequence is 19 residues long. In DNA, the CDR3 is TGCAGCGTTTTCGGGCCGGCCGGGACAGGGTTGTCTGGGGCCAACGTCCTGACTTTC. Residues: CSVFGPAGTGLSGANVLTF.

This clonotype came up a few times. This chain joins TRBV20-1 and TRBJ2-3; D call uncertain. Deletions cut 4 bases from V and 1 base from J, with 12 bases between. The CDR3 is 14 residues long. CDR1 and CDR2 (germline): DFQATT, SNEGSKA (reference sequence). Here the CDR3 DNA reads TGCAGTGCTACCAAAGAGGAAGGCACAGATACGCAGTATTTT. Its translation: CSATKEEGTDTQYF.

Only a few counts were recorded for this clonotype. The rearrangement links TRBV20-1 to TRBJ2-5; TRBD2 matches 14 bases. V lost 1 base and J lost 5; bases outside the gene matches: 12. Germline assignment: CDR1 DFQATT and CDR2 SNEGSKA (reference sequence). The CDR3 sequence is 18 residues long. The chain's CDR3 is CSARARLAGGPFRETQYF. The CDR3 DNA reads as TGCAGTGCTAGAGCGAGACTAGCGGGGGGGCCTTTTCGTGAGACCCAGTACTTC.

The chain combines TRBV13 with TRBJ2-7; D ambiguous. V was cut by 3 bases and J by 0 bases, with 15 bases left in between. The germline V gene has CDR1 PRHDT and CDR2 FYEKMQ (reference sequence). There are 16 residues in the CDR3. CDR3 in DNA: TGTGCCAGCAGCTTGGCTAAGGGTGGCGACTCCTACGAGCAGTACTTC. Residues: CASSLAKGGDSYEQYF.

The chain joins TRBV12-3 or TRBV12-4 to TRBJ2-2; 14 bases map to TRBD2. The trim removed 5 bases at V and 6 bases at J, leaving 2 bases unmatched. The CDR3 loop spans 15 amino acids. CDR3 amino acids: CASSQTSGGAGELFF. CDR3 DNA sequence: TGTGCCAGCAGTCAGACTAGCGGGGGGGCCGGGGAGCTGTTTTTT.

This clonotype was seen at least ten times. The chain is built from TRBV5-1 and TRBJ2-3, with 9 bases identical to TRBD1. Germline trimming cut 4 bases from V and 6 bases from J; bases unmatched to any gene: 6. The germline V gene encodes CDR1 SGHRS and CDR2 YFSETQ. The CDR3 sequence is 14 residues long. The chain's CDR3 is CASSLDRGMDTQYF. The DNA for the CDR3 is TGCGCCAGCAGCCTAGACAGGGGGATGGATACGCAGTATTTT.

This clonotype was recorded only once. At one of its ends the junction is not consistent with the germline gene, which may arise from a read error. The V gene is TRBV20-1, the J gene TRBJ1-1, with TRBD1 as a possible D gene (6 bases). CDR3 length: 17 residues. CDR1 DFQATT and CDR2 SNEGSKA come from the germline V gene (reference sequence). CDR3 loop: CCARDRDTASMNTEAFF. In DNA form, the CDR3 reads TGCTGTGCTAGAGATAGGGACACCGCCTCCATGAACACTGAAGCTTTCTTT.

This clonotype was seen more than once but under ten times. The chain joins TRBV28 to TRBJ2-1, with 12 positions matching TRBD2. The CDR3 totals 19 residues. Germline V gene data show CDR1 as MDHEN and CDR2 as SYDVKM. V lost 3 bases to trimming and J lost 2 bases; unmatched junction nucleotides: 11. The DNA for the CDR3 is TGTGCCAGCAGTTTTCCTATTAAGCCTAGCGGGGGGGCCTACAATGAGCAGTTCTTC. Translating gives CASSFPIKPSGGAYNEQFF.

About this clonotype itself: Since the CDR3 does not end with the conserved phenylalanine or tryptophan, this likely comes from a read error. The DNA for the CDR3 is TGTGCCAGCAGCTTAGTGCGGGGAGGATCCTACAATGAGCAGTTCTGC. This translates into CASSLVRGGSYNEQFC. The V call is TRBV7-9, the J call TRBJ2-1; D possibly corresponds to TRBD2 (6 bases). Trimming removed 1 base at V and 1 base at J, with 11 bases between. CDR3 length: 16 residues. Germline V CDR1 and CDR2: SEHNR, FQNEAQ (reference sequence).

The chain couples TRBV5-5 to TRBJ1-1, with D possibly matching TRBD1 (6 bases). Deletions cut 6 bases from V and 5 bases from J, with 11 bases between. This CDR3 region has 12 residues. CDR1 SGHKS and CDR2 YYEKEE come from the germline V gene (reference sequence). The CDR3 nucleotides read TGTGCCAGCATTGGGGGGGCGACTGAAGCTTTCTTT. Translating gives CASIGGATEAFF.

The sample holds many counts of this clonotype. The chain's CDR3 is CASSQVQENEQYF. CDR3 DNA: TGCGCCAGCAGCCAAGTACAGGAGAACGAGCAGTACTTC. The chain is built from TRBV4-3 and TRBJ2-7, with D perhaps matching TRBD1 (5 bases). V was pared by 1 base and J by 5 bases, with 9 bases between. Germline V gene data show CDR1 as LGHNA and CDR2 as YSLEER. The CDR3 length is 13 residues.

About this clonotype itself: Given a much more abundant clone one base away, this may be a read error. The chain links TRBV5-1 to TRBJ2-3; possibly TRBD2 for D (5 bases). The CDR3 spans 13 residues. The germline CDR1 and CDR2 sequences are SGHRS and YFSETQ. The V end lost 7 bases, the J end lost 5 bases, and 14 bases lay between the germline ends. The CDR3 region is CASHPDGEDTQYF. CDR3 in DNA: TGCGCCAGCCATCCCGACGGGGAAGATACGCAGTATTTT.